A single sample gave rise to the 11 T cell receptor beta chains below, sequenced in a study of control samples from healthy donors and cancer patients. Sequencing used immunoSEQ multiplex PCR; TCRdb keeps in-frame clones, though not all of them. The table shows 60,000 to 75,000 clones, with over 75% occurring only once. Material: blood. Every receptor here comes from a man aged 50 to 60 in good health.

The rearrangement links TRBV9 to TRBJ2-1; D call uncertain. The V gene's germline CDR1 is SGDLS and CDR2 YYNGEE. V was pared by 0 bases and J by 1 base, with 11 bases between. The CDR3 consists of 16 residues. The CDR3 DNA sequence: TGTGCCAGCAGCGTAGCCGCCCCCGAGTCCTACAATGAGCAGTTCTTC. This gives the protein CASSVAAPESYNEQFF.

The chain is built from TRBV19 and TRBJ2-7; 15 nucleotides match TRBD2. With 4 bases clipped from V and 2 bases from J, the junction kept 3 bases outside the gene matches. Per the germline V gene, CDR1 is LNHDA and CDR2 is SQIVND (reference sequence). The CDR3 spans 16 residues. CDR3 nucleotide sequence: TGTGCCAGTAGTAAGGGACTAGCGGGAGGCCCCTACGAGCAGTACTTC. Translating it yields CASSKGLAGGPYEQYF.

V is TRBV11-2 and J is TRBJ2-7; D is uncertain. The CDR3 spans 12 residues. V lost 1 base to trimming and J lost 6 bases, with 7 bases between them. Germline V CDR1 and CDR2: SGHAT, FQNNGV. The CDR3 coding sequence is TGTGCCAGCAGCTTAGCTCTTCCCGAGCAGTACTTC. It encodes CASSLALPEQYF.

The chain couples TRBV11-3 to TRBJ2-7, with D hard to call. The CDR3 runs to 14 residues. CDR1 is SGHNT and CDR2 is YENEEA in the germline V gene. V shed 2 bases and J shed 2 bases, with 10 bases lying between them. The CDR3 DNA reads TGTGCCAGCAGCTTATCGGGCACCCCCTACGAGCAGTACTTC. Its protein is CASSLSGTPYEQYF.

The V and J genes are TRBV10-1 and TRBJ2-7, with D perhaps TRBD2 (6 bases). The germline V and J ends were trimmed by 3 bases and 3 bases, with 9 bases remaining between them. The CDR3 is made up of 13 amino acids. The germline gives CDR1 WNHNN, CDR2 SYGVQD (reference sequence). The CDR3 DNA sequence: TGCGCCAGCAGTGACGGCGGGATCTACGAGCAGTACTTC. The encoded protein is CASSDGGIYEQYF.

The chain couples TRBV5-1 to TRBJ2-7, with 7 positions matching TRBD1. The V gene's germline CDR1 is SGHRS and CDR2 YFSETQ. The CDR3 contains 13 residues. J gave up 2 bases and V 5 bases, and 4 bases lay outside the gene matches. CDR3 sequence reads: CASREGTAYEQYF. The CDR3 DNA reads as TGCGCCAGCAGAGAAGGGACAGCCTACGAGCAGTACTTC.

The gene calls are TRBV6-6 and TRBJ1-4; TRBD1 is a possible D gene (5 bases). Looked up from germline, CDR1 is MNHNY and CDR2 is SVGAGI (reference sequence). V lost 7 bases, J lost 10 bases, and 19 bases lay in between. The length of the CDR3 is 14 residues. In DNA form, the CDR3 reads TGTGCCAGCAACGTAGGGGTTAATACGTTAAAACTGTTTTTT. This encodes CASNVGVNTLKLFF.

At least ten counts were recorded for this clone. The genes are TRBV6-2 or TRBV6-3 and TRBJ2-7; D gene unclear. The CDR3 consists of 17 residues. CDR1 and CDR2 from the germline V gene are MNHEY and SVGEGT. Trimming took off 6 bases at V and 0 bases at J, with 21 bases between the two ends. The CDR3 here is CASSTQGRGPSSYEQYF. DNA for the CDR3: TGTGCCAGCAGCACTCAAGGCCGAGGTCCAAGCTCCTACGAGCAGTACTTC.

This rearrangement joins TRBV14 to TRBJ2-3, with 8 bases lining up with TRBD2. The germline V gene has CDR1 SGHDN and CDR2 FVKESK. V was pared by 4 bases and J by 3 bases, with 6 bases of the junction left unmatched. This CDR3 spans 15 amino acids. The CDR3 reads CASSRRLALTDTQYF. As DNA, the CDR3 is TGTGCCAGCAGCCGCCGACTAGCGTTGACAGATACGCAGTATTTT. The full variable domain, its missing parts supplied by reference TRBV14 and TRBJ2-3, is EAGVTQFPSHSVIEKGQTVTLRCDPISGHDNLYWYRRVMGKEIKFLLHFVKESKQDESGMPNNRFLAERTGGTYSTLKVQPAELEDSGVYFCASSRRLALTDTQYFGPGTRLTVL.

CDR3 protein: CARVTTEINTEAFF. CDR3 bases: TGTGCCAGGGTTACGACGGAGATTAACACTGAAGCTTTCTTT. The V call is TRBV27, the J call TRBJ1-1; D remains unclear. The germline V gene has CDR1 MNHEY and CDR2 SMNVEV (reference sequence). Deletions cut 9 bases from V and 2 bases from J, with 16 bases between. The CDR3 loop spans 14 amino acids.

The chain carries TRBV29-1 and TRBJ2-1, with 7 bases identical to TRBD2. V lost 6 bases to trimming and J lost 4 bases; unmatched junction nucleotides: 6. CDR3 length equals 13 residues. Germline values: CDR1 SQVTM, CDR2 ANQGSEA. In DNA, the CDR3 is TGCAGCGTCGAAAACGGGGGGTACAATGAGCAGTTCTTC. Protein: CSVENGGYNEQFF.